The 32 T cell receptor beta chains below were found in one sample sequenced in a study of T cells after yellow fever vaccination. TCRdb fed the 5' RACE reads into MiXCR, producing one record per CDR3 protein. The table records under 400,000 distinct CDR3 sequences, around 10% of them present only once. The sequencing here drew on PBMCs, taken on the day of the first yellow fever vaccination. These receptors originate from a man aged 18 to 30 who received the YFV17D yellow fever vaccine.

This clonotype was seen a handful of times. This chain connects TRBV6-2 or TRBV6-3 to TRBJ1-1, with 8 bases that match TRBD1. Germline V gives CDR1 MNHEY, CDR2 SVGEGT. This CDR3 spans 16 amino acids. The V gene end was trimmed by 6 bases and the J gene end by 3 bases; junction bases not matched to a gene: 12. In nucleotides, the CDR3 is TGTGCCAGCAGACTCGGACAGGGCGAAGGGTACACTGAAGCTTTCTTT. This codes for CASRLGQGEGYTEAFF.

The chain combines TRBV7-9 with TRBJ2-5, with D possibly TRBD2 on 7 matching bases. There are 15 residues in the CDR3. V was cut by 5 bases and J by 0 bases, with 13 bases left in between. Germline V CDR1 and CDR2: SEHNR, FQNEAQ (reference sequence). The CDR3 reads CASSRRGGDQETQYF. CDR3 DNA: TGTGCCAGCAGCCGTAGAGGGGGGGACCAAGAGACCCAGTACTTC.

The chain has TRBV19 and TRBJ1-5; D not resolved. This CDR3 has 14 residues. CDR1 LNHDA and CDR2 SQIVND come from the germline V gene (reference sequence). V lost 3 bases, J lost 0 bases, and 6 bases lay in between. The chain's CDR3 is CASSIPYSNQPQHF. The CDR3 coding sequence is TGTGCCAGTAGTATCCCCTATAGCAATCAGCCCCAGCATTTT.

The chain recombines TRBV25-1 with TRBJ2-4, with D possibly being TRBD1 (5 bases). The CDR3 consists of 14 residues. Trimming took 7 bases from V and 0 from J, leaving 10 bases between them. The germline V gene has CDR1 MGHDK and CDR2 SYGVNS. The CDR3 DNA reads TGTGCCAGCACTCCACAGGAAGCCAAAAACATTCAGTACTTC. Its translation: CASTPQEAKNIQYF.

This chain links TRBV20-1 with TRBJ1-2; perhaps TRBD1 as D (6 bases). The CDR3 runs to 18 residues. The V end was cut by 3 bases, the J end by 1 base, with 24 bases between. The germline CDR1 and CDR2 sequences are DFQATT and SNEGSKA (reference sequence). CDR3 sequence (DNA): TGCAGTGCTAGTTCGAGTGGACTAGGGACACGGAATAACTATGGCTACACCTTC. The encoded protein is CSASSSGLGTRNNYGYTF.

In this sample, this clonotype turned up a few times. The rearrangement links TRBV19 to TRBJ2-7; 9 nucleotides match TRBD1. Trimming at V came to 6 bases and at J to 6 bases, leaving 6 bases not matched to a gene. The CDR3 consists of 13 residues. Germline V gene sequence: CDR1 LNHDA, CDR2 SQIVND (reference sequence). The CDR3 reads CASSQSTGGEQYV. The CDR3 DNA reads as TGTGCCAGTAGCCAATCGACAGGGGGCGAGCAGTACGTC.

This chain's CDR3 is CASSSGGRGPGDTQYF. In nucleotides, the CDR3 is TGTGCCAGCAGCTCAGGGGGTCGGGGGCCGGGGGATACGCAGTATTTT. The V and J genes are TRBV11-2 and TRBJ2-3; tentative D call: TRBD1 (7 bases). The V and J ends lost 4 bases and 6 bases respectively, with 20 bases between them. Germline values: CDR1 SGHAT, CDR2 FQNNGV. The CDR3 covers 16 residues. The whole variable domain, remainder taken from reference TRBV11-2 and TRBJ2-3, is EAGVAQSPRYKIIEKRQSVAFWCNPISGHATLYWYQQILGQGPKLLIQFQNNGVVDDSQLPKDRFSAERLKGVDSTLKIQPAKLEDSAVYLCASSSGGRGPGDTQYFGPGTRLTVL.

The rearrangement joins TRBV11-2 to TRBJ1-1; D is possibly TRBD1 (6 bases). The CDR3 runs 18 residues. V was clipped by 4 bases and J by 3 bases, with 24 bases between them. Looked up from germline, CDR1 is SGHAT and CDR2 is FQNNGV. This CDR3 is CASSSNGGGGRFDTEAFF. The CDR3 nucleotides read TGTGCCAGCAGCTCAAATGGAGGCGGGGGGCGGTTCGACACTGAAGCTTTCTTT.

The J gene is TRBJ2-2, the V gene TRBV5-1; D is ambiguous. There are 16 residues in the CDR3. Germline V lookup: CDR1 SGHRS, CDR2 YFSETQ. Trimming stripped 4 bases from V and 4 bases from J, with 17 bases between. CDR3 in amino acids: CASSPGDWDRTGELFF. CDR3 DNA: TGCGCCAGCAGCCCGGGCGATTGGGATCGCACCGGGGAGCTGTTTTTT.

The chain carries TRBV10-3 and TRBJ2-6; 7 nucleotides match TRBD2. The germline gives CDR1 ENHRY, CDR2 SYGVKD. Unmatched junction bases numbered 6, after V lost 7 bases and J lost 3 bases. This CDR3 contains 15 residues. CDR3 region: CAITGGPGGANVLTF. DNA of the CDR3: TGTGCCATCACGGGGGGACCCGGTGGGGCCAACGTCCTGACTTTC.

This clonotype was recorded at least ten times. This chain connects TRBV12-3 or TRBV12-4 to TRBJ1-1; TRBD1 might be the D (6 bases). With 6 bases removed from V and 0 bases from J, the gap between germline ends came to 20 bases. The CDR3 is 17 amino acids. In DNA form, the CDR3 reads TGTGCCAGCAGATTTCCCTCACAGGGTTACATGAACACTGAAGCTTTCTTT. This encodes CASRFPSQGYMNTEAFF.

The CDR3 here is CSSLRSPASTDTQYF. DNA of the CDR3: TGCAGCTCCCTTCGCTCGCCGGCTAGCACAGATACGCAGTATTTT. V is TRBV29-1 and J is TRBJ2-3; unclear D gene. This CDR3 contains 15 residues. Trimming left V 8 bases short and J 0 bases short, with 18 bases between. CDR1 is SQVTM, CDR2 ANQGSEA, per germline.

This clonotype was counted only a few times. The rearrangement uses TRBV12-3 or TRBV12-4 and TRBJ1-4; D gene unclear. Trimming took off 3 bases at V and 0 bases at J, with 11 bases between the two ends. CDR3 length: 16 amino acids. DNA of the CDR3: TGTGCCAGCAGTTTCACAGCCGGGGCAACTAATGAAAAACTGTTTTTT. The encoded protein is CASSFTAGATNEKLFF.

CDR3: CASSLEILGGASSYEQYF. CDR3 nucleotides: TGTGCCAGCAGTTTGGAAATACTCGGGGGGGCCTCGTCCTACGAGCAGTACTTC. This chain connects TRBV12-3 or TRBV12-4 to TRBJ2-7, with 8 nucleotides matching TRBD2. The CDR3 is 18 residues long. V lost 3 bases to trimming and J lost 1 base; unmatched junction nucleotides: 14.

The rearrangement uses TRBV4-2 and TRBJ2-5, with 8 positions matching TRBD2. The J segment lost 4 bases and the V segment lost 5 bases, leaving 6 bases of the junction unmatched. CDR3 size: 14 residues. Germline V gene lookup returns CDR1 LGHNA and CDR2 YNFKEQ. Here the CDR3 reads CASSNGGAAETQYF. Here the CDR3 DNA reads TGTGCCAGCAGCAACGGGGGGGCAGCAGAGACCCAGTACTTC.

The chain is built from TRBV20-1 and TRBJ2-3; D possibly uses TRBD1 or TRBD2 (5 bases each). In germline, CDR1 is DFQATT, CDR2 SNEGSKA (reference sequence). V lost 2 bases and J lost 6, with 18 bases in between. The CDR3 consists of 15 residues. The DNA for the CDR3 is TGCAGTGCTAGACCGGGGACCCAACAAGCGGATACGCAGTATTTT. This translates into CSARPGTQQADTQYF.

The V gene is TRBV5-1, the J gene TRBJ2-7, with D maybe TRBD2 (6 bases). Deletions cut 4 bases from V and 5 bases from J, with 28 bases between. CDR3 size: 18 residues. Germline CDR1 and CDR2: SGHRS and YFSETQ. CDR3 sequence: CASSPTLGGDVMLHEQYF. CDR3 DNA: TGCGCCAGCAGCCCAACCCTTGGCGGGGACGTCATGCTGCACGAGCAGTACTTC.

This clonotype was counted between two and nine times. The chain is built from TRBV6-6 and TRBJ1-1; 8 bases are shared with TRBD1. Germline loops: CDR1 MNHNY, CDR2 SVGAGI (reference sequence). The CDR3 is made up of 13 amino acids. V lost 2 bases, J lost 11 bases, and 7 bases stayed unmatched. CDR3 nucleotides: TGTGCCAGCAGTTACGGGGCAGGGGGCCTGGCTTTCTTT. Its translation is CASSYGAGGLAFF.

CDR3 residues: CARGPGVLANTGELFF. Written as DNA, the CDR3 is TGTGCCAGGGGCCCCGGGGTCCTCGCGAACACCGGGGAGCTGTTTTTT. This chain links TRBV5-2 with TRBJ2-2. TRBV5-2 is recorded as a pseudogene. The CDR3 is 16 residues long.

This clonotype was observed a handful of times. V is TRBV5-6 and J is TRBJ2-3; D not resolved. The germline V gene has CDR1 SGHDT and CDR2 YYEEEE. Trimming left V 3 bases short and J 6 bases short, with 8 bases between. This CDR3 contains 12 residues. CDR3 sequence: CASSSGYDTQYF. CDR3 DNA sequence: TGTGCCAGCAGCTCGGGTTACGATACGCAGTATTTT.

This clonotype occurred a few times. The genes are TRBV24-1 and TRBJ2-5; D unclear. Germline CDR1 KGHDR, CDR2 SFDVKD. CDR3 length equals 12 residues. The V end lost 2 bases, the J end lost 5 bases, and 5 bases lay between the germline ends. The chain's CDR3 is CATSDSGETQYF. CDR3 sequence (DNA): TGTGCCACCAGTGATTCCGGGGAGACCCAGTACTTC.

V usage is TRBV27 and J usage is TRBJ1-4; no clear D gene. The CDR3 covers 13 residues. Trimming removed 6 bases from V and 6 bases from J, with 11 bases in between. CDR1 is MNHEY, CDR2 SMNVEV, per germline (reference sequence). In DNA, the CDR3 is TGTGCCAGCAGCCCCATCACCGATGAAAAACTGTTTTTT. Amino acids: CASSPITDEKLFF.

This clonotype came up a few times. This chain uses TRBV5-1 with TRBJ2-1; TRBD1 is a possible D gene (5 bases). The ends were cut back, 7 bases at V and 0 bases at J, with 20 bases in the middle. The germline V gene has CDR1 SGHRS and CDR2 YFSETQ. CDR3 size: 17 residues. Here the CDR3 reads CASATEAGLSSYNEQFF. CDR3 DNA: TGCGCCAGCGCAACAGAGGCAGGGTTGAGCTCCTACAATGAGCAGTTCTTC.

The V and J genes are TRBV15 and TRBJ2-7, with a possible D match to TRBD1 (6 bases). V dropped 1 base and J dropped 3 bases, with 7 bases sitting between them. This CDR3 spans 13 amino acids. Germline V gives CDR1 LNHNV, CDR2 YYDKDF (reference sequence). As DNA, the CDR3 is TGTGCCACCAGCAGAGGGGGGCACTACGAGCAGTACTTC. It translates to CATSRGGHYEQYF.

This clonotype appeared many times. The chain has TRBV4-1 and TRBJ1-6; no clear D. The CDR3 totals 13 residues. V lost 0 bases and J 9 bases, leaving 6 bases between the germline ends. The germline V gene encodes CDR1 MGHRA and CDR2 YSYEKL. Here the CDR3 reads CASSQEKGSPLHF. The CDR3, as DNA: TGCGCCAGCAGCCAAGAAAAGGGTTCACCCCTCCACTTT.

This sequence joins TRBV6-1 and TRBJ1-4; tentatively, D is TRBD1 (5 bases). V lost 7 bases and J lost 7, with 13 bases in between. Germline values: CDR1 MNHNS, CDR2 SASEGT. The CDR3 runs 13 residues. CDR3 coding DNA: TGTGCCAGCATGATTGGGGGGGGTGAAAAACTGTTTTTT. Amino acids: CASMIGGGEKLFF.

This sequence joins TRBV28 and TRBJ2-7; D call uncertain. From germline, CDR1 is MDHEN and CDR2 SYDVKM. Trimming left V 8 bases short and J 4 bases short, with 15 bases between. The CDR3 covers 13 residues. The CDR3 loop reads CASGPRTDYEQYV. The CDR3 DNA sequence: TGTGCCAGCGGTCCCCGGACCGATTACGAGCAGTACGTC.

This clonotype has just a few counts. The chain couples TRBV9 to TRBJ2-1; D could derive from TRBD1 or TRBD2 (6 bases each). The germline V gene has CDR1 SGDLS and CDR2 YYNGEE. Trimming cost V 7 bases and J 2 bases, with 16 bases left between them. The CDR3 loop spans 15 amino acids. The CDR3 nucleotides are TGTGCCAGCGGCCGGGGGCTAGTCACCTACAATGAGCAGTTCTTC. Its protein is CASGRGLVTYNEQFF.

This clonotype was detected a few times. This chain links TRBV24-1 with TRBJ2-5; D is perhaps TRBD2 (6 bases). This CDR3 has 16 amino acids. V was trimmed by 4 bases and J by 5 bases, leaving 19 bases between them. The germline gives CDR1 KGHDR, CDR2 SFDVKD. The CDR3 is CATSDRLDGTGETQYF. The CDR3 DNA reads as TGTGCCACCAGTGACCGACTAGACGGAACGGGGGAGACCCAGTACTTC.

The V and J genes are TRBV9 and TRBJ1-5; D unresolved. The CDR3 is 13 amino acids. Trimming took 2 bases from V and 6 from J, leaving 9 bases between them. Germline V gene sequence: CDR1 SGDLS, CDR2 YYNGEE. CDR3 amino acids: CASSVRVGQPQHF. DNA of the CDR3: TGTGCCAGCAGCGTGCGGGTCGGTCAGCCCCAGCATTTT. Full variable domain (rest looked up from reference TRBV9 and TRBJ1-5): DSGVTQTPKHLITATGQRVTLRCSPRSGDLSVYWYQQSLDQGLQFLIQYYNGEERAKGNILERFSAQQFPDLHSELNLSSLELGDSALYFCASSVRVGQPQHFGDGTRLSIL.

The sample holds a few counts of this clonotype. CDR3 residues: CASSLEASGGNTGELFF. In nucleotides, the CDR3 is TGCGCCAGCAGCTTGGAGGCTAGCGGGGGGAACACCGGGGAGCTGTTTTTT. V is TRBV5-1 and J is TRBJ2-2; 10 bases line up with TRBD2. Germline V gives CDR1 SGHRS, CDR2 YFSETQ. J lost 1 base, V lost 0 bases, and 3 bases had no gene match. CDR3 length: 17 amino acids.

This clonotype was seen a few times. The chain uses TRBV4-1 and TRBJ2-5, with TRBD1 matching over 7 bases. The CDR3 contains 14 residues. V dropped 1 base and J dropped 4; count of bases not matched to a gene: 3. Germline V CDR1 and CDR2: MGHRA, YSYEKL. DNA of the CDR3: TGCGCCAGCAGCCAAGTAGAGGGGGCAGAGACCCAGTACTTC. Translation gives CASSQVEGAETQYF.